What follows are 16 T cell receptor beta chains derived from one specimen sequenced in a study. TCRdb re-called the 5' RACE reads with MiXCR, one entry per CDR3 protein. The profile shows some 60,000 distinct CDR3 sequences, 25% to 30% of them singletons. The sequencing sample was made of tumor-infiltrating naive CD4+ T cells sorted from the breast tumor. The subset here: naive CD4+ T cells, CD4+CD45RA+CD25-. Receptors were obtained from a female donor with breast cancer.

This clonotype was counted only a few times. The CDR3 DNA sequence: TGTGCCAGCAGCTTAGGGACAACTAACACTGAAGCTTTCTTT. Encoded protein: CASSLGTTNTEAFF. V gene TRBV7-9 combines with J gene TRBJ1-1; the D gene is possibly TRBD1 (5 bases). This CDR3 comprises 14 residues. Per germline, CDR1 SEHNR and CDR2 FQNEAQ (reference sequence). Trimming removed 1 base from V and 2 bases from J, with 8 bases in between.

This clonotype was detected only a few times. CDR3 nucleotides: TGCGCCAGCAGCCCCGGGACAGGGGACTACGAGCAGTACTTC. This translates into CASSPGTGDYEQYF. V is TRBV5-1 and J is TRBJ2-7; 10 nucleotides align to TRBD1. Trimming removed 4 bases from V and 3 bases from J; junction bases left unmatched: 4. CDR3 length equals 14 residues. Germline assignment: CDR1 SGHRS and CDR2 YFSETQ.

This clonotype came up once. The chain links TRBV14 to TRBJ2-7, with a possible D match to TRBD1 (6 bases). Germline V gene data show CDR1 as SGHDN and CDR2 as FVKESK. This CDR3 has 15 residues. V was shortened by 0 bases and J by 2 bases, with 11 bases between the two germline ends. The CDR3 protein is CASSQDPGHTYEQYF. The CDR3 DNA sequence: TGTGCCAGCAGCCAAGATCCGGGACATACCTACGAGCAGTACTTC.

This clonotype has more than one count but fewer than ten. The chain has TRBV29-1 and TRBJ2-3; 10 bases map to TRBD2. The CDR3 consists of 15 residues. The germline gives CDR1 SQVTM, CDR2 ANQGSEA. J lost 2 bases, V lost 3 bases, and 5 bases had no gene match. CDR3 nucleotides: TGCAGCGTTGAGTCTAGCGGGGGCTCCACAGATACGCAGTATTTT. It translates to CSVESSGGSTDTQYF.

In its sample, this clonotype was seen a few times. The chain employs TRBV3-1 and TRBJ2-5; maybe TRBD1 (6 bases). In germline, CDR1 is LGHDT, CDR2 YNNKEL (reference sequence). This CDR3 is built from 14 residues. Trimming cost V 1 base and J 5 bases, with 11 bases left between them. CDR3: CASSQAQGTETQYF. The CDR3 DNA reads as TGTGCCAGCAGCCAAGCGCAGGGGACGGAGACCCAGTACTTC.

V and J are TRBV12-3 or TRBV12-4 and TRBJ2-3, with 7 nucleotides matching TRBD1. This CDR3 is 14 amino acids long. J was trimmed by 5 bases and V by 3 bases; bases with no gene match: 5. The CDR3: CASSFRQGVDTQYF. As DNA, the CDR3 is TGTGCCAGCAGTTTTCGGCAGGGGGTAGATACGCAGTATTTT.

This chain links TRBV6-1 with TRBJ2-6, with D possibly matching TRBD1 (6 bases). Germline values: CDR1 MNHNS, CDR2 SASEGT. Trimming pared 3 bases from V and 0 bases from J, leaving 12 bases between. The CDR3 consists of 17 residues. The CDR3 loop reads CASSDGRGNSGANVLTF. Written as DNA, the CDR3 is TGTGCCAGCAGTGATGGCAGGGGAAACTCTGGGGCCAACGTCCTGACTTTC.

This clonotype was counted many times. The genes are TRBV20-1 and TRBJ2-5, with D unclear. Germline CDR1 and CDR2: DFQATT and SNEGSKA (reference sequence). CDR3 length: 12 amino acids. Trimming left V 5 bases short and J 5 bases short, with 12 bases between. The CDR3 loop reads CSALDGSETQYF. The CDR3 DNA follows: TGCAGTGCTTTAGACGGGTCGGAGACCCAGTACTTC.

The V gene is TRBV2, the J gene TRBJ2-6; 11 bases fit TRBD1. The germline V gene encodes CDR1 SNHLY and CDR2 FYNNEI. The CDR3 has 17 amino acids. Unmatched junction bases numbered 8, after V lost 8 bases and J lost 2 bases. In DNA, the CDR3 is TGTGCCAGCTACCCGGGACAGGGGGTTGCTGGGGCCAACGTCCTGACTTTC. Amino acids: CASYPGQGVAGANVLTF.

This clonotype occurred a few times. CDR3 region: CATSGGSVGNTF. In DNA, the CDR3 is TGTGCCACTTCGGGTGGTTCGGTGGGCAACACCTTC. The gene calls are TRBV6-6 and TRBJ1-2; D not certain. V lost 10 bases and J 12 bases, leaving 21 bases between the germline ends. Germline V gene sequence: CDR1 MNHNY, CDR2 SVGAGI (reference sequence). The CDR3 runs 12 residues.

This CDR3 reads CASSSRTSGRGRGTDTQYF. The DNA for the CDR3 is TGCGCCAGCAGCTCCAGGACTAGCGGGAGGGGGCGCGGCACAGATACGCAGTATTTT. The V and J genes are TRBV5-1 and TRBJ2-3; 15 positions match TRBD2. V trimming: 3 bases; J trimming: 1 base; junction bases outside the gene matches: 9. Germline CDR1 is SGHRS and CDR2 is YFSETQ. This CDR3 spans 19 amino acids.

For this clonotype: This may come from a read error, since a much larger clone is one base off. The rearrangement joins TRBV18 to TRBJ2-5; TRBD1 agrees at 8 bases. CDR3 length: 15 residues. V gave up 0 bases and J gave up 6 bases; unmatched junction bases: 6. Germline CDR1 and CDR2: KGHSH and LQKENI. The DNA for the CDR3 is TGTGCCAGCTCACCACCGAGGACAGGGAAAAAGACCCAGTACTTC. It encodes CASSPPRTGKKTQYF.

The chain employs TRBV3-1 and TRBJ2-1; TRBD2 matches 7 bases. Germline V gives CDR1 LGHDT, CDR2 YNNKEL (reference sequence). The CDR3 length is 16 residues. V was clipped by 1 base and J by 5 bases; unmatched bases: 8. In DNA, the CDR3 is TGTGCCAGCAGCCAAGTAACAGCGGGACTCGACAATGAGCAGTTCTTC. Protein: CASSQVTAGLDNEQFF.

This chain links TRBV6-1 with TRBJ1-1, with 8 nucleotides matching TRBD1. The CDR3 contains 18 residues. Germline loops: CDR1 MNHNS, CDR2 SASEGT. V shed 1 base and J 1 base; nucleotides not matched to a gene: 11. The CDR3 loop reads CASSEEASGGAGNTEAFF. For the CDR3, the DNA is TGTGCCAGCAGTGAAGAGGCGTCAGGGGGCGCGGGGAACACTGAAGCTTTCTTT.

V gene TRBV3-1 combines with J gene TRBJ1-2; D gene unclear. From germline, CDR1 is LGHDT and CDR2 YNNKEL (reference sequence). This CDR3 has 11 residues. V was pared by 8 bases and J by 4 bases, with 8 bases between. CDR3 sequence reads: CASYGIYGYTF. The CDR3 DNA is TGTGCCAGCTACGGAATCTATGGCTACACCTTC.

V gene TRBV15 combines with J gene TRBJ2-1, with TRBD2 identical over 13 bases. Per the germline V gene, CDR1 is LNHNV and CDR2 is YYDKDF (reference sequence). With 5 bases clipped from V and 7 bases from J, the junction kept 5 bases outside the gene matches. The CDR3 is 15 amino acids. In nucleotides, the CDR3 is TGTGCCACCAGCGTGCGGACTAGCGGGAGAAATGAGCAGTTCTTC. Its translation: CATSVRTSGRNEQFF.